The clone carrying this T cell receptor beta chain was observed a handful of times. Per the original methods: Amplification of reference gene primers was used by the study to estimate nucleated cell counts. Measured with immunoSEQ multiplex PCR; TCRdb has only the in-frame clones, and not every one. The V and J calls and clone size come from that table; D and trimming were worked out from the DNA. The sample includes 83,000 or so clones, around 87% of them seen just once. The V and J ends lost 4 bases and 5 bases, in that order; junction bases with no gene match: 1. This CDR3 region has 12 residues. Germline values: CDR1 ENHRY, CDR2 SYGVKD. The record originates from a study of blood T cell repertoires in COVID-19. At the level of the study: Nucleic acid was either cDNA or gDNA, and it came from T cells, B-cell-depleted T cells, or PBMCs.

The TCR sequence derives from an older man with active or convalescent COVID-19. The chain links TRBV10-3 to TRBJ1-2; 7 bases match TRBD1. Sequencing used peripheral blood. The chain's CDR3 is CAISGQGYGYTF. In DNA, the CDR3 is TGTGCCATCAGTGGACAGGGTTATGGCTACACCTTC.